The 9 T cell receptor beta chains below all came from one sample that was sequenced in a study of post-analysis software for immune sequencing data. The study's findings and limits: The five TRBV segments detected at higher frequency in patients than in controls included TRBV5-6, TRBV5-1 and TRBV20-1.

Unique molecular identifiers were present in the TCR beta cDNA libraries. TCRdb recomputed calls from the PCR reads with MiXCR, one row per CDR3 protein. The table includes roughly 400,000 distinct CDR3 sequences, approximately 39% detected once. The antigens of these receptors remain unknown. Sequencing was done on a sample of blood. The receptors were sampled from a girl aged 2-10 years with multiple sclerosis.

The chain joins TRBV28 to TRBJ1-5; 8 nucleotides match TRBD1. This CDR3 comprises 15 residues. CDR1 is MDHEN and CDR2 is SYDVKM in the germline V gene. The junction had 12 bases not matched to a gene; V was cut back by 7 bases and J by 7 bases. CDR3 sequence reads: CASNLQGAGGQPQHF. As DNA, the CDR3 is TGTGCCAGCAACCTTCAGGGGGCAGGCGGCCAGCCCCAGCATTTT.

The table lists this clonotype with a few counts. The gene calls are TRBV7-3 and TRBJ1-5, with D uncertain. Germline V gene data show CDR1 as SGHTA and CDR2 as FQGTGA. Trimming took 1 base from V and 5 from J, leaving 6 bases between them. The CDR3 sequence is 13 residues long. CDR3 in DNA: TGTGCCAGCAGCTTAAATCTGTATCAGCCCCAGCATTTT. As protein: CASSLNLYQPQHF.

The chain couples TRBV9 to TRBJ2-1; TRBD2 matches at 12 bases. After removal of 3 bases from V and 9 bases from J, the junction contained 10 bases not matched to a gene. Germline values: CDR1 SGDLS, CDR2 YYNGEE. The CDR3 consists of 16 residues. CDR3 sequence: CASSGGMGLAGIEQFF. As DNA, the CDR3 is TGTGCCAGCAGCGGCGGCATGGGACTAGCGGGTATTGAGCAGTTCTTC.

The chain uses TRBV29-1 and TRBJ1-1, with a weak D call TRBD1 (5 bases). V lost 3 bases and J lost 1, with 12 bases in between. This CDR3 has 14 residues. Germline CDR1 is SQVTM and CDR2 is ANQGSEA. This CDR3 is CSVDLRGPNTEAFF. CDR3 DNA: TGCAGCGTTGATTTGAGGGGCCCGAACACTGAAGCTTTCTTT.

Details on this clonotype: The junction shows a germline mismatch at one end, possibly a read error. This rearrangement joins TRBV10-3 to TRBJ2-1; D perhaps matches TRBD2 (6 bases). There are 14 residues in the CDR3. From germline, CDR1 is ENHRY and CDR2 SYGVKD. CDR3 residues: CAVSALEGTNEQFF. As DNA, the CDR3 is TGTGCCGTCAGTGCCTTGGAGGGGACCAATGAGCAGTTCTTC.

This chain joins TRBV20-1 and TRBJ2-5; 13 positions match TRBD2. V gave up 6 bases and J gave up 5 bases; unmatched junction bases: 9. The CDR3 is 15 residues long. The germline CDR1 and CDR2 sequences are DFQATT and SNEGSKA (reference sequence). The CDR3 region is CSARPLAGGFETQYF. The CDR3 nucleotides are TGCAGTGCGCGCCCACTAGCGGGAGGGTTTGAGACCCAGTACTTC.

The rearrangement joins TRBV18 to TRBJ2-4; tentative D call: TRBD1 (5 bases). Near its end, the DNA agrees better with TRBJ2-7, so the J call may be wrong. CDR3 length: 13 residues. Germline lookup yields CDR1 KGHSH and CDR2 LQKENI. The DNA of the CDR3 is TGTGCCAGCTCCCCGACAGATACCTACGAGCAGTACTTC. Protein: CASSPTDTYEQYF.

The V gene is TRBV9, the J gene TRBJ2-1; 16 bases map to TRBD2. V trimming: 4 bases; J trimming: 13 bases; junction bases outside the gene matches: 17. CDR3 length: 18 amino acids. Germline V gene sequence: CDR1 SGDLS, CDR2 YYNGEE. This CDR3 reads CASSPQGLAGGKKETQFF. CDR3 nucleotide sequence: TGTGCCAGCAGCCCCCAGGGACTAGCGGGAGGGAAGAAAGAGACCCAGTTCTTC.

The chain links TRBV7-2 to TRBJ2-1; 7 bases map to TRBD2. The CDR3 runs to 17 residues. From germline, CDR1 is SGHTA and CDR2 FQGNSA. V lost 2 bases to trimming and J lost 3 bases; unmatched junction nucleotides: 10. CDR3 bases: TGTGCCAGCAGCTTACCCGGCCAGCGGGATTTCTACAATGAGCAGTTCTTC. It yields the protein CASSLPGQRDFYNEQFF.